What follows describes a single TCR beta chain. Only in-frame clones appear in the TCRdb table, and some are missing; sequencing was by immunoSEQ multiplex PCR. This table has 600,000 or so clones, around 87% appearing once. The data belong to a study of shared T cell receptors in the human thymus. These data also featured in a second study, about human thymus T cells. From that study: Surgeons resected thymus tissue during corrective heart surgery.

The sequenced material came from thymocytes. The TCR comes from a boy under two years old with a congenital heart defect.

The CDR3 sequence is CASSLSPLRQSGEQYF. CDR3 bases: TGTGCCAGCAGTTTATCCCCCTTACGACAGAGTGGGGAGCAGTACTTC. This chain joins TRBV27 and TRBJ2-7; D may be TRBD1 (5 bases). CDR1 is MNHEY and CDR2 is SMNVEV in the germline V gene (reference sequence). The V end was cut by 0 bases, the J end by 7 bases, with 19 bases between. The CDR3 runs to 16 residues.